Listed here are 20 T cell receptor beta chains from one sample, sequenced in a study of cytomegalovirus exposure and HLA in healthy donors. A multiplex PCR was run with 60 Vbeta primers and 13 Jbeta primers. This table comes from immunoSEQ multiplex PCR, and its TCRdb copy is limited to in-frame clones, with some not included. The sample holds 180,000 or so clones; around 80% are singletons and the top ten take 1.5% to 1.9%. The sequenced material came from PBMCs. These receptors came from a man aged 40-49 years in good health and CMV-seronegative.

This CDR3 reads CASSRPDRAKGYTF. The CDR3 nucleotides read TGTGCCAGCAGTCGACCCGACAGGGCGAAAGGCTACACCTTC. The rearrangement uses TRBV28 and TRBJ1-2; 7 bases are shared with TRBD1. Germline V lookup: CDR1 MDHEN, CDR2 SYDVKM. V was clipped by 5 bases and J by 8 bases; unmatched bases: 11. The CDR3 is 14 residues long.

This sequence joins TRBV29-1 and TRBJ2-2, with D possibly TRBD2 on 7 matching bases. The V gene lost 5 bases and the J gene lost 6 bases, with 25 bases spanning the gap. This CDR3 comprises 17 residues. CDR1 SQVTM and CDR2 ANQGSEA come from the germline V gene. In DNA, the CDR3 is TGCAGCGTTCTTTCGGGGGGCGGGAGTGTAATCGCCGGGGAGCTGTTTTTT. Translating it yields CSVLSGGGSVIAGELFF.

The CDR3 region is CASSSARARGYTF. CDR3 nucleotide sequence: TGTGCCAGCAGTTCCGCCAGGGCGCGAGGCTACACCTTC. This chain links TRBV28 with TRBJ1-2; tentative D call: TRBD1 (5 bases). The V and J ends lost 4 bases and 8 bases respectively, with 14 bases between them. The CDR3 spans 13 residues. The germline gives CDR1 MDHEN, CDR2 SYDVKM.

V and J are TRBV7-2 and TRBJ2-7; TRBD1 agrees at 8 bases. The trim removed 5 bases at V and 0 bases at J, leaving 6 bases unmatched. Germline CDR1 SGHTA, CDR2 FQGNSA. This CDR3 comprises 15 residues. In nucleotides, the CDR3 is TGTGCCAGCAGCCCAGGGGGCGGTTACTCCTACGAGCAGTACTTC. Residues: CASSPGGGYSYEQYF.

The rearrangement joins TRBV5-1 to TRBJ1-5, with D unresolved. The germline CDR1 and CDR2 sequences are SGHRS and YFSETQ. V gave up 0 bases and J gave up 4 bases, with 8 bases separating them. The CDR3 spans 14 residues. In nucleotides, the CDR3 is TGCGCCAGCAGCTTGGGGACGGGAAATCAGCCCCAGCATTTT. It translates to CASSLGTGNQPQHF.

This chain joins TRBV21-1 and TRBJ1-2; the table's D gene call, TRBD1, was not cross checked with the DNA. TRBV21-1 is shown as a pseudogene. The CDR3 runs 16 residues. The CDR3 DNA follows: TGTGCCAGCAGCAACCCCAATCCCAGGGGCCTATATGGCTACACCTTC. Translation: CASSNPNPRGLYGYTF.

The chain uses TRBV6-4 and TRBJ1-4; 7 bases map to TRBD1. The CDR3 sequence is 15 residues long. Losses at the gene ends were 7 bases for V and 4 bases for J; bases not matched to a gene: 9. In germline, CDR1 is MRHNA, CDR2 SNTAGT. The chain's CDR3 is CASTQRQGNNEKLFF. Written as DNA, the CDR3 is TGTGCCAGCACTCAAAGACAGGGCAATAATGAAAAACTGTTTTTT.

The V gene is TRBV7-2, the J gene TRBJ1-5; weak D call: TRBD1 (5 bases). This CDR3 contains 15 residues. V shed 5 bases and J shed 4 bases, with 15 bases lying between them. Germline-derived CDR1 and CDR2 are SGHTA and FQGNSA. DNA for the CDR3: TGTGCCAGCAGCCCCCCGGGGGTAAGAAATCAGCCCCAGCATTTT. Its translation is CASSPPGVRNQPQHF.

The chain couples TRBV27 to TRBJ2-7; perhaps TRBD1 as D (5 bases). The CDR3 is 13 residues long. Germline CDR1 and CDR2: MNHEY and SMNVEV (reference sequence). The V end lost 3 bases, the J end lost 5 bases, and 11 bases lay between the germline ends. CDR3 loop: CASSFGQGNEQYF. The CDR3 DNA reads TGTGCCAGCAGTTTTGGGCAGGGCAACGAGCAGTACTTC.

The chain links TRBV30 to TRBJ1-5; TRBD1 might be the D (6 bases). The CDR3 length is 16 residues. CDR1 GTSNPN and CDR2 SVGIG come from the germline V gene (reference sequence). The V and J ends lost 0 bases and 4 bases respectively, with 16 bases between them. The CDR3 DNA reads TGTGCCTGGAGTGTTAGGACTGGGGGCATGAATCAGCCCCAGCATTTT. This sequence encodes CAWSVRTGGMNQPQHF.

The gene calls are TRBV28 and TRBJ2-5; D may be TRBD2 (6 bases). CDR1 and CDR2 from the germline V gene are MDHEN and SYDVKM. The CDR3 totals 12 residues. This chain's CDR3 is CAARRGRETQYF. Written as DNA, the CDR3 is TGTGCGGCCCGACGGGGGAGGGAGACCCAGTACTTC.

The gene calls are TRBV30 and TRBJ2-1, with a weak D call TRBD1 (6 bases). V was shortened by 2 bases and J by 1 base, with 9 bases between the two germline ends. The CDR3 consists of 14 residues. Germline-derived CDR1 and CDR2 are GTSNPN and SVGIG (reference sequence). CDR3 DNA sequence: TGTGCCTGGAGTCGACAGGTTTCCTACAATGAGCAGTTCTTC. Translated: CAWSRQVSYNEQFF.

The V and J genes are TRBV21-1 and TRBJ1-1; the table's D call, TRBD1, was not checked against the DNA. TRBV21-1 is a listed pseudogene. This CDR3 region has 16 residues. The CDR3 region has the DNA TGTGCCAGCAGCAATTGGACAGGGGTAGAGAACACTGAAGCTTTCTTT. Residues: CASSNWTGVENTEAFF.

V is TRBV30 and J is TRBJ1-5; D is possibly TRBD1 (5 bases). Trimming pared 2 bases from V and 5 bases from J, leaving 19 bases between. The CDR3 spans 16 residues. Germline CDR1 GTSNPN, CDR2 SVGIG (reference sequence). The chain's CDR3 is CAWSFGGGYQYQPQHF. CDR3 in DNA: TGTGCCTGGAGTTTCGGGGGGGGTTACCAATATCAGCCCCAGCATTTT.

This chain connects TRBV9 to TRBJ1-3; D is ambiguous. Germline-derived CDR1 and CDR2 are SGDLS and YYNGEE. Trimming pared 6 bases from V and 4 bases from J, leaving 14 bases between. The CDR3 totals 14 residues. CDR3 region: CASTQAPSGNTIYF. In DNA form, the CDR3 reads TGTGCCAGCACCCAGGCCCCCTCGGGAAACACCATATATTTT.

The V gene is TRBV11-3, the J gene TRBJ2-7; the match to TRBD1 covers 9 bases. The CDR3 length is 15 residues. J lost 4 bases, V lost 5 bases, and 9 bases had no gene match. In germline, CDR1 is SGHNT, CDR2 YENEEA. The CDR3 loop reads CASSNYGTGLYEQYF. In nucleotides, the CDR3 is TGTGCCAGCAGCAATTACGGGACAGGGCTATACGAGCAGTACTTC. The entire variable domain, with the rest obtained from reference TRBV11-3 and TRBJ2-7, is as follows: EAGVVQSPRYKIIEKKQPVAFWCNPISGHNTLYWYLQNLGQGPELLIRYENEEAVDDSQLPKDRFSAERLKGVDSTLKIQPAELGDSAVYLCASSNYGTGLYEQYFGPGTRLTVT.

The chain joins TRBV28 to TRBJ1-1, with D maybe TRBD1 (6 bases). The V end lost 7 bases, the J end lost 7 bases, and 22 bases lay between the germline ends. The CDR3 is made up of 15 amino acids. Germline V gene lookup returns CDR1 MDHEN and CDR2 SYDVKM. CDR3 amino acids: CASIISRGGIGEAFF. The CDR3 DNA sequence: TGTGCCAGCATCATTTCTAGGGGGGGAATTGGTGAAGCTTTCTTT.

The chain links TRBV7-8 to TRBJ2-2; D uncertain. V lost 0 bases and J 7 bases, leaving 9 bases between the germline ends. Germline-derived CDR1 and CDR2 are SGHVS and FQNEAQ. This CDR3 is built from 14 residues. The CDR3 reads CASSLAAQIGELFF. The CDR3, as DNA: TGTGCCAGCAGCTTAGCGGCCCAGATCGGGGAGCTGTTTTTT.

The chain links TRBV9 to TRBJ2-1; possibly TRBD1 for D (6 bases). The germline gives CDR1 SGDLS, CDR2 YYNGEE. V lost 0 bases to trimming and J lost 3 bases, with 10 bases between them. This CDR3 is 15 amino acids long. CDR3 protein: CASSVERGFYNEQFF. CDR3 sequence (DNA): TGTGCCAGCAGCGTAGAAAGGGGGTTCTACAATGAGCAGTTCTTC. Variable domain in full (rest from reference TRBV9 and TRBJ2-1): DSGVTQTPKHLITATGQRVTLRCSPRSGDLSVYWYQQSLDQGLQFLIQYYNGEERAKGNILERFSAQQFPDLHSELNLSSLELGDSALYFCASSVERGFYNEQFFGPGTRLTVL.

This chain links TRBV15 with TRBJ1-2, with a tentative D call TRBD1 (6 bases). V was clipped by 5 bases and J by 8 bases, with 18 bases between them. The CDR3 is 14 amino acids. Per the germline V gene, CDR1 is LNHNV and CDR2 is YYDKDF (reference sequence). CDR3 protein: CATSSRTEPDGYTF. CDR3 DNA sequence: TGTGCCACCAGCTCAAGGACAGAGCCCGACGGCTACACCTTC.